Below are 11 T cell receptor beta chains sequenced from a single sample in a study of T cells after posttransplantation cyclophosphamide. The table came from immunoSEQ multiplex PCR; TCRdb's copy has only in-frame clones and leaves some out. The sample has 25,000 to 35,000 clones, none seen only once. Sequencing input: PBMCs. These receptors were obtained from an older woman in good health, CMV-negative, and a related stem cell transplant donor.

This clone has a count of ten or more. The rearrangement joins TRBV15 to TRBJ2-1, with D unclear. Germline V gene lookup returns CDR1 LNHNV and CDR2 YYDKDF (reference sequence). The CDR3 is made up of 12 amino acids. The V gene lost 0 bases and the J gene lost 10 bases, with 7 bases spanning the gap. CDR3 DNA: TGTGCCACCAGCAGAGATTTCCGGGAGCAGTTCTTC. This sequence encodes CATSRDFREQFF.

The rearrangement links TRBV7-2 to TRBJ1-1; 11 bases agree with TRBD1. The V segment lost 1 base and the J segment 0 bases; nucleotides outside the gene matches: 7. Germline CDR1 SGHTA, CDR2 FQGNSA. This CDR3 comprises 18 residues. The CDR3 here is CASSLVGTGGSMNTEAFF. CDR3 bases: TGTGCCAGCAGCTTAGTCGGGACAGGGGGTAGCATGAACACTGAAGCTTTCTTT.

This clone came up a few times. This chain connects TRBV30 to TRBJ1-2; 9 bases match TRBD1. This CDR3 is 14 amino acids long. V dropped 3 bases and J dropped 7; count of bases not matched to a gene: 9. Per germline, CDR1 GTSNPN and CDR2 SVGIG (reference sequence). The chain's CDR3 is CAWSPIGQGPGYTF. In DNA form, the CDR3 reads TGTGCCTGGAGCCCAATTGGACAGGGGCCTGGCTACACCTTC. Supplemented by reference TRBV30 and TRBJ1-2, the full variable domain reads SQTIHQWPATLVQPVGSPLSLECTVEGTSNPNLYWYRQAAGRGLQLLFYSVGIGQISSEVPQNLSASRPQDRQFILSSKKLLLSDSGFYLCAWSPIGQGPGYTFGSGTRLTVV.

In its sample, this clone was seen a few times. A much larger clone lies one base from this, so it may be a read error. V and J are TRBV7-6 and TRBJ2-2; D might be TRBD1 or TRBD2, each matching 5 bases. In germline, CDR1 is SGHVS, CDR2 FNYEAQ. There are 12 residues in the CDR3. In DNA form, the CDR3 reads TGTGCCAGCAGCCTTGGACACGGGAAGCTGTTTTTT. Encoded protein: CASSLGHGKLFF. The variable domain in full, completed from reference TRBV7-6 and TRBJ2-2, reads GAGVSQSPRYKVTKRGQDVALRCDPISGHVSLYWYRQALGQGPEFLTYFNYEAQQDKSGLPNDRFSAERPEGSISTLTIQRTEQRDSAMYRCASSLGHGKLFFGEGSRLTVL.

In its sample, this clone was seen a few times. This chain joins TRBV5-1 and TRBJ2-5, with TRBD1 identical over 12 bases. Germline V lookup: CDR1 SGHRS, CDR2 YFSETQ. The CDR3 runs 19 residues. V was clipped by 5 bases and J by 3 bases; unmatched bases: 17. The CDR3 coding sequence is TGCGCCAGCAGTCCGGGGACAGGGGGCGGAGGAATTACCGAAGAGACCCAGTACTTC. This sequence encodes CASSPGTGGGGITEETQYF.

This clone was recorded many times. CDR3 nucleotide sequence: TGTGCCAGCAGCGAGGACGACAGCTCCCTAGCCAAAAACATTCAGTACTTC. As protein: CASSEDDSSLAKNIQYF. This chain joins TRBV7-9 and TRBJ2-4, with D possibly being TRBD1 (5 bases). The germline V gene encodes CDR1 SEHNR and CDR2 FQNEAQ (reference sequence). The V gene lost 5 bases and the J gene lost 0 bases, with 17 bases spanning the gap. The CDR3 is 17 amino acids.

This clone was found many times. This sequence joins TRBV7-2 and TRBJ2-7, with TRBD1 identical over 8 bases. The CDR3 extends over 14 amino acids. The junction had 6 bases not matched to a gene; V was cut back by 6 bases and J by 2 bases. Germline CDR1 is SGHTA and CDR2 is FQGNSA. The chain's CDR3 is CASRGQGGPYEQYF. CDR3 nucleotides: TGTGCCAGCAGAGGACAGGGAGGACCCTACGAGCAGTACTTC.

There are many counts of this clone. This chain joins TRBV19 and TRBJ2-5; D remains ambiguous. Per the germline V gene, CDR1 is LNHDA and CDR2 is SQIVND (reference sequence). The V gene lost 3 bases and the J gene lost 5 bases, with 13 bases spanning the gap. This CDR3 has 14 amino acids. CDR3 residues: CASSMRTTRETQYF. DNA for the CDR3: TGTGCCAGTAGTATGAGAACTACCCGGGAGACCCAGTACTTC.

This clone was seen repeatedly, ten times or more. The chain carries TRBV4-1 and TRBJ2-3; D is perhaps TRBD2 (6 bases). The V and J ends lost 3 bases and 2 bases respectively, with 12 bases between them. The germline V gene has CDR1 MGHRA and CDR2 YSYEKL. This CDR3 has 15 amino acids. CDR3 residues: CASSHGRGSTDTQYF. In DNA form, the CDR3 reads TGCGCCAGCAGCCACGGGCGGGGATCCACAGATACGCAGTATTTT.

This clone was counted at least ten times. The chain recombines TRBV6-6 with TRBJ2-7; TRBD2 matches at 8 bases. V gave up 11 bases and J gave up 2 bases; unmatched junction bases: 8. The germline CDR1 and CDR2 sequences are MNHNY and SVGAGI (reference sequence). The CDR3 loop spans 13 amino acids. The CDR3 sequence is CAYGGGPTYEQYF. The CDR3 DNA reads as TGTGCCTACGGGGGGGGACCTACCTACGAGCAGTACTTC.

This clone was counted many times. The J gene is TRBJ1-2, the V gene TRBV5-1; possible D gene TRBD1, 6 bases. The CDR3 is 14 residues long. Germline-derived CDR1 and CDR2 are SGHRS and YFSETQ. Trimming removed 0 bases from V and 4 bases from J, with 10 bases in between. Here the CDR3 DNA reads TGCGCCAGCAGCTTGGACAGGGTTGGCTATGGCTACACCTTC. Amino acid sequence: CASSLDRVGYGYTF.